This TCR beta chain came from a study of PD-1 blockade in classical Hodgkin lymphoma. Generated by immunoSEQ multiplex PCR, the TCRdb table keeps only in-frame clones and is missing some. The data hold some 100,000 clones, with about nine tenths observed a single time. Whole-study results and caveats: Newly diagnosed patients reportedly trailed healthy donors in baseline TCR diversity. Complete responders' baseline diversity resembled that of newly diagnosed patients. CD4+ TCR diversity, unlike CD8+, climbed significantly by C4D1.

Each and every patient relapsed after autologous stem cell transplantation, and patients got differing brentuximab vedotin exposure. CDR3 size: 13 residues. Germline CDR1 reads SQVTM; CDR2 reads ANQGSEA. Trimming cost V 6 bases and J 2 bases, with 10 bases left between them. Details on this clone: The antigen is unknown.

The material was peripheral blood mononuclear cells (PBMCs), obtained at baseline. The sequence derives from a human donor with classical Hodgkin lymphoma. The chain has TRBV29-1 and TRBJ2-2; maybe TRBD2 (5 bases). The CDR3 sequence is CSVNGVNTGELFF. The DNA for the CDR3 is TGCAGCGTCAACGGGGTAAACACCGGGGAGCTGTTTTTT.